This entry is about one TCR beta chain. Its target is unknown. The data originate from a study of beta chain features in type 1 diabetes. Overall study results and limits: A moderate, significant TCRB CDR3 shortening appeared in type 1 diabetes across four CD4+ subsets.

There are 14 residues in the CDR3. V shed 7 bases and J 6 bases; nucleotides not matched to a gene: 7. Germline V gives CDR1 MNHNY, CDR2 SVGAGI (reference sequence). Every bit of the isolated RNA underwent reverse transcription, so sequencing read expressed TCRB transcripts. TCRdb's copy holds only in-frame clones and misses some; the assay was immunoSEQ multiplex PCR. This repertoire shows 250,000 to 300,000 clones, about 13% found once; its top ten account for roughly 0.018%. Purities over 98% were achieved in all sorted populations. Sample: naive CD4+ T cells from blood. The rearrangement uses TRBV6-6 and TRBJ1-2; 11 bases agree with TRBD1. The sequence was obtained from a man aged 25 to 40 with type 1 diabetes. The CDR3, as DNA: TGTGCCAGCATGCCGGACAGGGGGCTTCATGGCTACACCTTC. Its protein product is CASMPDRGLHGYTF.